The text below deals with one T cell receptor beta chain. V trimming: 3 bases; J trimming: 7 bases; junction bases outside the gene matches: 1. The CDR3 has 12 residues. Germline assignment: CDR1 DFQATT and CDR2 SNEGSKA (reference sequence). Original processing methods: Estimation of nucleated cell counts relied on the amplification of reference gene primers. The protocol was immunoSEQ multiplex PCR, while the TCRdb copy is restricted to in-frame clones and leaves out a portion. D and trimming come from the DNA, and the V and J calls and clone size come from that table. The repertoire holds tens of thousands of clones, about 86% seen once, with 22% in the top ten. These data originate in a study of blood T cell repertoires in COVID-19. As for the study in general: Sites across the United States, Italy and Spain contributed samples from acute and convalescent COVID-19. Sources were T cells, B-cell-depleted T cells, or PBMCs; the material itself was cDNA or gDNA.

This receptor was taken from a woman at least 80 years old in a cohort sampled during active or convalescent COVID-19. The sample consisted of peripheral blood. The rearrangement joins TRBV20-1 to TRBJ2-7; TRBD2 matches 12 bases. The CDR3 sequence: CSASTSGREQYF. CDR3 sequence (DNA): TGCAGTGCTAGTACTAGCGGGAGGGAGCAGTACTTC.